A single sample is the source of the 27 T cell receptor beta chains below, sequenced in a study of blood T cell repertoires in COVID-19. The assay was immunoSEQ multiplex PCR, and TCRdb's table has in-frame clones only and misses some. The sample contains about 160,000 clones, 90% of which appear only once. Sequencing input: peripheral blood. The receptors derive from a man aged 55 to 70 with active or convalescent COVID-19.

The chain recombines TRBV11-3 with TRBJ2-5; the D gene is possibly TRBD1 (6 bases). The V gene lost 5 bases and the J gene lost 1 base, with 14 bases spanning the gap. The CDR3 runs 15 residues. Germline V lookup: CDR1 SGHNT, CDR2 YENEEA. CDR3 sequence (DNA): TGTGCCAGCAGCCAGGGGATAGAGCGCCAAGAGACCCAGTACTTC. Its protein product is CASSQGIERQETQYF.

This chain connects TRBV10-2 to TRBJ1-4, with 10 positions matching TRBD1. This CDR3 has 18 amino acids. Trimming removed 2 bases from V and 6 bases from J; junction bases left unmatched: 12. Per germline, CDR1 WSHSY and CDR2 SAAADI. In nucleotides, the CDR3 is TGCGCCAGCAGTGAGACAGGGACAGGGGTCCTTTCGGATGAAAAACTGTTTTTT. It codes for CASSETGTGVLSDEKLFF.

V is TRBV2 and J is TRBJ2-5, with 7 bases matching TRBD2. Looked up from germline, CDR1 is SNHLY and CDR2 is FYNNEI. Trimming removed 7 bases from V and 3 bases from J; junction bases left unmatched: 11. The CDR3 length is 15 residues. CDR3 in amino acids: CASTRSGAGEETQYF. The DNA for the CDR3 is TGTGCCAGCACTCGAAGCGGGGCGGGAGAAGAGACCCAGTACTTC. Full variable domain (missing parts from reference TRBV2 and TRBJ2-5): EPEVTQTPSHQVTQMGQEVILRCVPISNHLYFYWYRQILGQKVEFLVSFYNNEISEKSEIFDDQFSVERPDGSNFTLKIRSTKLEDSAMYFCASTRSGAGEETQYFGPGTRLLVL.

The chain combines TRBV3-1 (or the pseudogene TRBV3-2) with TRBJ2-7; weak D call: TRBD1 (5 bases). Germline loops: CDR1 LGHDT, CDR2 YNNKEL (reference sequence). The CDR3 totals 13 residues. V gave up 4 bases and J gave up 0 bases, with 7 bases separating them. CDR3 protein: CASSPDSSYEQYF. CDR3 in DNA: TGTGCCAGCAGCCCAGACAGCTCCTACGAGCAGTACTTC.

The J gene is TRBJ1-2, the V gene TRBV24-1, with no clear D. Germline V gene data show CDR1 as KGHDR and CDR2 as SFDVKD. The CDR3 runs 13 residues. V was trimmed by 3 bases and J by 5 bases, leaving 9 bases between them. CDR3 nucleotides: TGTGCCACCAGTGATACCAGAAATTATGGCTACACCTTC. Protein product: CATSDTRNYGYTF.

The chain joins TRBV11-1 to TRBJ1-6; no clear D gene. V lost 5 bases, J lost 7 bases, and 15 bases lay in between. The CDR3 sequence is 15 residues long. CDR1 and CDR2 from the germline V gene are SGHAT and FQDESV (reference sequence). CDR3 protein: CASSPWAEMNSPLHF. As DNA, the CDR3 is TGTGCCAGCAGCCCCTGGGCCGAGATGAATTCACCCCTCCACTTT.

The chain links TRBV18 to TRBJ2-2, with D tentatively TRBD1 (6 bases). The V and J ends lost 2 bases and 2 bases respectively, with 6 bases between them. The CDR3 loop spans 14 amino acids. From germline, CDR1 is KGHSH and CDR2 LQKENI. CDR3 DNA: TGTGCCAGCTCACCAGGGGGCAACACCGGGGAGCTGTTTTTT. It yields the protein CASSPGGNTGELFF.

V gene TRBV14 combines with J gene TRBJ1-6; TRBD1 matches 7 bases. CDR1 SGHDN and CDR2 FVKESK come from the germline V gene. The V segment lost 0 bases and the J segment 8 bases; nucleotides outside the gene matches: 7. CDR3 length equals 16 residues. CDR3 in amino acids: CASSQEGQARDSPLHF. Here the CDR3 DNA reads TGTGCCAGCAGCCAAGAAGGACAGGCCAGAGATTCACCCCTCCACTTT. Full variable domain (remainder filled in from reference TRBV14 and TRBJ1-6): EAGVTQFPSHSVIEKGQTVTLRCDPISGHDNLYWYRRVMGKEIKFLLHFVKESKQDESGMPNNRFLAERTGGTYSTLKVQPAELEDSGVYFCASSQEGQARDSPLHFGNGTRLTVT.

The rearrangement joins TRBV18 to TRBJ1-1; D is uncertain. With 2 bases removed from V and 6 bases from J, the gap between germline ends came to 10 bases. The germline gives CDR1 KGHSH, CDR2 LQKENI. The length of the CDR3 is 13 residues. CDR3: CASSPIASSEAFF. CDR3 sequence (DNA): TGTGCCAGCTCACCAATCGCGTCGTCTGAAGCTTTCTTT.

V gene TRBV27 combines with J gene TRBJ2-5; TRBD2 agrees at 9 bases. V was pared by 0 bases and J by 2 bases, with 1 base of the junction left unmatched. The CDR3 runs 15 residues. Germline lookup yields CDR1 MNHEY and CDR2 SMNVEV (reference sequence). The CDR3: CASSLSAGGQETQYF. CDR3 nucleotides: TGTGCCAGCAGTTTATCAGCGGGAGGACAAGAGACCCAGTACTTC.

V usage is TRBV3-1 (or the pseudogene TRBV3-2) and J usage is TRBJ2-3; 10 positions agree with TRBD2. The CDR3 runs to 16 residues. V shed 2 bases, J shed 0 bases, and the junction held 2 bases outside the gene matches. CDR1 is LGHDT, CDR2 YNNKEL, per germline (reference sequence). The CDR3 DNA reads as TGTGCCAGCAGCCAACGGACTAGCGGTAGCACAGATACGCAGTATTTT. Translating gives CASSQRTSGSTDTQYF.

This clone was observed once. This chain connects TRBV12-3 or TRBV12-4 to TRBJ2-5; D is ambiguous. Trimming pared 4 bases from V and 4 bases from J, leaving 4 bases between. CDR3 length: 11 residues. Here the CDR3 reads CASSWRETQYF. CDR3 bases: TGTGCCAGCAGTTGGAGAGAGACCCAGTACTTC.

The chain carries TRBV9 and TRBJ1-6; no clear D gene. Germline V gene lookup returns CDR1 SGDLS and CDR2 YYNGEE. This CDR3 comprises 15 residues. Trimming removed 0 bases at V and 7 bases at J, with 11 bases between. The CDR3 loop reads CASSVGSPGNSPLHF. In DNA, the CDR3 is TGTGCCAGCAGCGTAGGGTCCCCGGGGAATTCACCCCTCCACTTT.

CDR3 sequence reads: CASSSQGTGGGEGYTF. CDR3 nucleotides: TGTGCCAGCAGCTCCCAGGGGACAGGGGGTGGTGAGGGCTACACCTTC. J is TRBJ1-2 and V is TRBV7-2, with 11 bases fitting TRBD1. The CDR3 consists of 16 residues. Germline values: CDR1 SGHTA, CDR2 FQGNSA. The junction had 12 bases not matched to a gene; V was cut back by 4 bases and J by 8 bases.

This chain joins TRBV5-1 and TRBJ1-2; TRBD1 might be the D (6 bases). Germline lookup yields CDR1 SGHRS and CDR2 YFSETQ. CDR3 length: 15 amino acids. V lost 2 bases and J lost 1, with 12 bases in between. The CDR3 DNA reads as TGCGCCAGCAGCTTATTGACAGGAAGTAACTATGGCTACACCTTC. Protein: CASSLLTGSNYGYTF.

The chain links TRBV11-3 to TRBJ2-7; 8 bases agree with TRBD2. This CDR3 is 14 amino acids long. Trimming at V came to 0 bases and at J to 2 bases, leaving 0 bases not matched to a gene. From germline, CDR1 is SGHNT and CDR2 YENEEA. Here the CDR3 reads CASSLDGGAYEQYF. The CDR3 DNA is TGTGCCAGCAGCTTAGACGGGGGGGCCTACGAGCAGTACTTC.

V gene TRBV19 combines with J gene TRBJ1-5; D is ambiguous. The CDR3 runs to 10 residues. V was clipped by 10 bases and J by 11 bases, with 12 bases between them. In germline, CDR1 is LNHDA, CDR2 SQIVND (reference sequence). CDR3 sequence (DNA): TGTGCCACTCAGGAGGAGTCCCAGCATTTT. Protein sequence: CATQEESQHF.

This rearrangement joins TRBV27 to TRBJ1-1, with D perhaps matching TRBD1 (6 bases). Germline loops: CDR1 MNHEY, CDR2 SMNVEV (reference sequence). Trimming pared 6 bases from V and 3 bases from J, leaving 17 bases between. This CDR3 contains 15 residues. CDR3 loop: CASRPGGLGYTEAFF. For the CDR3, the DNA is TGTGCCAGCAGACCGGGGGGGCTAGGATACACTGAAGCTTTCTTT.

The CDR3 reads CASSRLDRETGELFF. The CDR3 DNA reads TGTGCCAGCAGCCGATTGGACAGGGAGACCGGGGAGCTGTTTTTT. The gene calls are TRBV11-2 and TRBJ2-2, with 8 bases aligning to TRBD1. Trimming took 5 bases from V and 5 from J; bases not matched to a gene: 7. Germline-derived CDR1 and CDR2 are SGHAT and FQNNGV. The CDR3 spans 15 residues.

This clone is a singleton in its sample. The chain combines TRBV18 with TRBJ1-6, with 8 bases matching TRBD1. Germline assignment: CDR1 KGHSH and CDR2 LQKENI. With V trimmed by 1 base and J by 5 bases, 4 bases remained unmatched. This CDR3 spans 16 amino acids. The CDR3 loop is CASSPRTGPNNSPLHF. The CDR3 DNA reads as TGTGCCAGCTCACCACGGACAGGGCCTAATAATTCACCCCTCCACTTT.

The genes are TRBV18 and TRBJ1-1; D may be TRBD1 (5 bases). Germline V CDR1 and CDR2: KGHSH, LQKENI. V lost 3 bases, J lost 5 bases, and 16 bases lay in between. The CDR3 is 15 residues long. The CDR3 DNA reads TGTGCCAGCTCACCCCGGGAGGGGTTGGGGACTGAAGCTTTCTTT. Translating gives CASSPREGLGTEAFF.

The rearrangement uses TRBV6-5 and TRBJ1-2; D gene ambiguous. The germline V gene has CDR1 MNHEY and CDR2 SVGAGI. The CDR3 is made up of 15 amino acids. The ends were cut back, 7 bases at V and 1 base at J, with 16 bases in the middle. This chain's CDR3 is CASKRSSGFNYGYTF. CDR3 sequence (DNA): TGTGCCAGCAAACGGTCTTCCGGTTTTAACTATGGCTACACCTTC.

V is TRBV2 and J is TRBJ2-3; D might be TRBD2 (5 bases). CDR1 is SNHLY, CDR2 FYNNEI, per germline. Deletions cut 4 bases from V and 4 bases from J, with 12 bases between. The CDR3 length is 14 residues. CDR3 amino acids: CASSVGSRADTQYF. CDR3 sequence (DNA): TGTGCCAGCAGTGTGGGGAGCCGGGCAGATACGCAGTATTTT.

This clone was detected only a few times. The V gene is TRBV5-1, the J gene TRBJ1-6; 7 bases line up with TRBD1. The CDR3 extends over 15 amino acids. The trim removed 2 bases at V and 7 bases at J, leaving 6 bases unmatched. Germline V gene sequence: CDR1 SGHRS, CDR2 YFSETQ. In DNA, the CDR3 is TGCGCCAGCAGCTTAGGACAGGTAGGGAATTCACCCCTCCACTTT. It is translated as CASSLGQVGNSPLHF.

The chain couples TRBV25-1 to TRBJ1-1; D remains ambiguous. The V and J ends lost 7 bases and 8 bases respectively, with 11 bases between them. This CDR3 spans 11 amino acids. Germline V gene sequence: CDR1 MGHDK, CDR2 SYGVNS. Written as DNA, the CDR3 is TGTGCCAGCACTCGACAATTCGAAGCTTTCTTT. This gives the protein CASTRQFEAFF.

V gene TRBV5-6 combines with J gene TRBJ2-5; tentative D call: TRBD2 (7 bases). Germline lookup yields CDR1 SGHDT and CDR2 YYEEEE. Trimming cost V 4 bases and J 5 bases, with 18 bases left between them. The CDR3 spans 15 residues. The CDR3 bases are TGTGCCAGCAGCCGGGACGGCGGGGGCGGGGAGACCCAGTACTTC. Amino acid sequence: CASSRDGGGGETQYF.

The chain has TRBV10-2 and TRBJ1-2, with D possibly being TRBD1 (5 bases). The ends were cut back, 8 bases at V and 0 bases at J, with 10 bases in the middle. This CDR3 has 13 amino acids. Germline V gives CDR1 WSHSY, CDR2 SAAADI. CDR3 sequence reads: CASGRQTNYGYTF. CDR3 nucleotide sequence: TGCGCCAGCGGCAGACAGACTAACTATGGCTACACCTTC.